This T cell receptor (beta chain) was retrieved from a study of cytomegalovirus exposure and HLA in healthy donors. Study findings and constraints: TCR beta V- and J-gene trimming was later associated with a missense DCLRE1C variant.

With respect to this clone: As yet, its antigen is unknown.

The PCR was carried out with 60 Vbeta primers and 13 Jbeta primers. The repertoire was sequenced with immunoSEQ multiplex PCR; TCRdb's copy has only in-frame clones and lacks some. Among around 120,000 clones listed, about 80% were seen once. CDR3 length: 16 residues. Unmatched junction bases numbered 8, after V lost 0 bases and J lost 5 bases. Germline CDR1 SGHRS, CDR2 YFSETQ. This TCR was recovered from a man aged 18 to 29 in good health and CMV-seronegative. V usage is TRBV5-1 and J usage is TRBJ2-5; 9 positions agree with TRBD2. The sample was PBMCs. CDR3 bases: TGCGCCAGCAGCTTGGAGCTAGCGGGATTGAAGGAGACCCAGTACTTC. As protein: CASSLELAGLKETQYF.